Listed here are 22 T cell receptor beta chains from one sample, sequenced in a study of blood T cells in healthy people across ages. A sample-barcoded 5' primer and a J-beta primer mix were used in a second PCR of about 7 to 12 cycles. TCRdb ran MiXCR on the 5' RACE reads and lists one entry per CDR3 protein. This repertoire shows about 680,000 distinct CDR3 sequences, 45% to 50% found once; its top ten account for roughly a third. Sequences were obtained from blood. Receptors were obtained from a woman in her sixties in good health.

The J gene is TRBJ1-2, the V gene TRBV29-1; no firm D call. CDR3 length: 13 amino acids. The V end lost 7 bases, the J end lost 0 bases, and 12 bases lay between the germline ends. CDR1 is SQVTM, CDR2 ANQGSEA, per germline. The CDR3 DNA is TGCAGCGCCCTGGACGAGACTAACTATGGCTACACCTTC. Protein sequence: CSALDETNYGYTF.

There are a few counts of this clonotype. The chain recombines TRBV28 with TRBJ1-2; D call uncertain. Deletions cut 5 bases from V and 4 bases from J, with 14 bases between. The CDR3 totals 14 residues. Germline CDR1 reads MDHEN; CDR2 reads SYDVKM. For the CDR3, the DNA is TGTGCCAGCAGTCCGCGACCCTCCCCCTATGGCTACACCTTC. Its protein is CASSPRPSPYGYTF.

This clonotype occurred many times. The V call is TRBV29-1, the J call TRBJ2-5; 12 nucleotides align to TRBD2. Per germline, CDR1 SQVTM and CDR2 ANQGSEA. The CDR3 runs to 15 residues. Losses at the gene ends were 5 bases for V and 1 base for J; bases not matched to a gene: 5. The CDR3 is CSVPTSGSPQETQYF. DNA of the CDR3: TGCAGCGTTCCGACTAGCGGGAGTCCCCAAGAGACCCAGTACTTC.

The V and J genes are TRBV7-9 and TRBJ1-1; D remains unclear. Germline CDR1 and CDR2: SEHNR and FQNEAQ (reference sequence). Trimming removed 8 bases from V and 6 bases from J, with 7 bases in between. The CDR3 consists of 10 residues. The CDR3 nucleotides read TGTGCCAGCGGGTACCCTGAAGCTTTCTTT. It codes for CASGYPEAFF.

This clonotype was recorded a few times. The gene calls are TRBV27 and TRBJ2-7; 7 bases are shared with TRBD2. The J segment lost 3 bases and the V segment lost 7 bases, leaving 12 bases of the junction unmatched. The CDR3 contains 15 residues. Germline loops: CDR1 MNHEY, CDR2 SMNVEV (reference sequence). The CDR3 is CASTPEGRANYEQYF. The CDR3 DNA reads as TGTGCCAGCACCCCGGAGGGGAGGGCAAACTACGAGCAGTACTTC.

This clonotype was detected only once. The chain carries TRBV3-1 and TRBJ2-3; 10 bases are a match to TRBD2. The CDR3 has 16 amino acids. Trimming took 3 bases from V and 5 from J; bases not matched to a gene: 8. Germline V CDR1 and CDR2: LGHDT, YNNKEL (reference sequence). CDR3 DNA sequence: TGTGCCAGCAGCCACGGCAGCGGGAGGGCCGGAGATACGCAGTATTTT. It yields the protein CASSHGSGRAGDTQYF.

This clonotype was seen a few times. The genes are TRBV12-3 or TRBV12-4 and TRBJ2-7, with D possibly called TRBD1 or TRBD2 (5 bases each). There are 14 residues in the CDR3. V lost 5 bases to trimming and J lost 2 bases, with 13 bases between them. The CDR3 spells CASSPGTVPYEQYF. The CDR3 bases are TGTGCCAGCAGTCCCGGGACCGTTCCCTACGAGCAGTACTTC.

V and J are TRBV29-1 and TRBJ1-1; 7 bases are a match to TRBD1. The germline gives CDR1 SQVTM, CDR2 ANQGSEA. Germline trimming cut 7 bases from V and 4 bases from J; bases unmatched to any gene: 9. This CDR3 is 13 amino acids long. The CDR3 sequence is CSGTTGPGTEAFF. As DNA, the CDR3 is TGCAGCGGGACGACAGGGCCGGGCACTGAAGCTTTCTTT.

The rearrangement joins TRBV4-2 to TRBJ1-2; unclear D gene. Germline CDR1 is LGHNA and CDR2 is YNFKEQ. CDR3 length equals 15 residues. Trimming cost V 3 bases and J 2 bases, with 13 bases left between them. Written as DNA, the CDR3 is TGTGCCAGCAGCCAGTCTTACATGCCGAACTATGGCTACACCTTC. It specifies CASSQSYMPNYGYTF.

The CDR3 coding sequence is TGCAGTGCTACTTGGCGGGGCACAGATACGCAGTATTTT. Translated: CSATWRGTDTQYF. This rearrangement joins TRBV20-1 to TRBJ2-3, with D possibly being TRBD2 (5 bases). The V and J ends lost 4 bases and 1 base respectively, with 9 bases between them. Germline V lookup: CDR1 DFQATT, CDR2 SNEGSKA (reference sequence). This CDR3 has 13 residues.

This clonotype was detected a few times. The rearrangement links TRBV12-3 or TRBV12-4 to TRBJ1-2; D call uncertain. V was shortened by 5 bases and J by 0 bases, with 10 bases between the two germline ends. The CDR3 sequence is 14 residues long. The DNA of the CDR3 is TGTGCCAGCAGTCGGGGTTCCGCTAACTATGGCTACACCTTC. This gives the protein CASSRGSANYGYTF.

The chain joins TRBV20-1 to TRBJ1-2; the D gene is possibly TRBD1 (5 bases). CDR1 and CDR2 (germline): DFQATT, SNEGSKA (reference sequence). The CDR3 totals 14 residues. V lost 6 bases, J lost 3 bases, and 17 bases lay in between. The CDR3 spells CSASQGGSYYGYTF. The CDR3 bases are TGCAGTGCGAGCCAGGGAGGTTCCTACTATGGCTACACCTTC.

The genes are TRBV24-1 and TRBJ2-1; 12 bases align to TRBD1. CDR1 and CDR2 from the germline V gene are KGHDR and SFDVKD. The CDR3 consists of 14 residues. V shed 7 bases and J 8 bases; nucleotides not matched to a gene: 5. The CDR3 DNA reads as TGTGCCACCAGGGGGACAGGGGGCTCGGATGAGCAGTTCTTC. Translated, it gives CATRGTGGSDEQFF.

The rearrangement links TRBV7-9 to TRBJ2-1, with D uncertain. Germline CDR1 is SEHNR and CDR2 is FQNEAQ (reference sequence). Trimming stripped 3 bases from V and 7 bases from J, with 22 bases between. The CDR3 contains 17 residues. The CDR3, as DNA: TGTGCCAGCAGCTTCTCCCGGGCCAAAGGAGCACCGAATGAGCAGTTCTTC. Translated, it gives CASSFSRAKGAPNEQFF.

This clonotype came up a few times. The CDR3 reads CASRSLRLADEQFF. CDR3 in DNA: TGTGCCAGCAGATCCTTAAGGCTTGCCGATGAGCAGTTCTTC. The chain carries TRBV7-2 and TRBJ2-1; no firm D call. Trimming shortened V by 6 bases and J by 8 bases, and 17 bases separated the two germline ends. The CDR3 covers 14 residues. Germline V gene sequence: CDR1 SGHTA, CDR2 FQGNSA.

This sequence joins TRBV2 and TRBJ1-1, with 8 bases that match TRBD1. The ends lost 2 bases at V and 5 bases at J; junction bases unmatched: 7. There are 15 residues in the CDR3. Looked up from germline, CDR1 is SNHLY and CDR2 is FYNNEI. The CDR3 bases are TGTGCCAGCAGTGAACAGGGGGCAGCGGGGACTGAAGCTTTCTTT. Its protein is CASSEQGAAGTEAFF.

The chain joins TRBV20-1 to TRBJ2-7; 9 nucleotides match TRBD2. Germline CDR1 and CDR2: DFQATT and SNEGSKA (reference sequence). This CDR3 contains 12 residues. This chain's CDR3 is CSLLAGFYEQYF. The CDR3 DNA follows: TGCAGCCTCCTAGCGGGGTTCTACGAGCAGTACTTC.

V is TRBV24-1 and J is TRBJ2-1; D could derive from TRBD1 or TRBD2 (5 bases each). The ends were cut back, 5 bases at V and 5 bases at J, with 15 bases in the middle. The germline V gene has CDR1 KGHDR and CDR2 SFDVKD. This CDR3 comprises 15 residues. The CDR3 sequence is CATSGRDGINNEQFF. CDR3 bases: TGTGCCACCAGTGGCCGGGACGGAATCAACAATGAGCAGTTCTTC.

In regard to this clonotype: A read error may explain this, as a much larger clone is one base away. The V call is TRBV5-1, the J call TRBJ1-1, with 11 bases lining up with TRBD1. This CDR3 spans 14 amino acids. V trimming: 4 bases; J trimming: 3 bases; junction bases outside the gene matches: 2. Germline CDR1 and CDR2: SGHRS and YFSETQ. CDR3 bases: TGCGCCAGCAGCGTGGGACAGGGGGACACTGAAGCTTTCTTT. It codes for CASSVGQGDTEAFF.

The chain carries TRBV20-1 and TRBJ1-2, with a tentative D call TRBD1 (6 bases). The V and J ends lost 6 bases and 6 bases respectively, with 14 bases between them. Germline CDR1 is DFQATT and CDR2 is SNEGSKA (reference sequence). This CDR3 is built from 12 residues. Here the CDR3 DNA reads TGCAGTGCATCCACAGGGCGGCATGGCTACACCTTC. Amino acids: CSASTGRHGYTF.

This clonotype occurred once. The chain uses TRBV5-1 and TRBJ2-3, with D uncertain. CDR3 length: 16 amino acids. Trimming removed 0 bases from V and 1 base from J, with 12 bases in between. The germline V gene encodes CDR1 SGHRS and CDR2 YFSETQ. The CDR3: CASSLAVGGRTDTQYF. In DNA, the CDR3 is TGCGCCAGCAGCTTGGCCGTAGGCGGCCGCACAGATACGCAGTATTTT.

This chain links TRBV28 with TRBJ2-5; D unclear. This CDR3 region has 11 residues. The germline V gene encodes CDR1 MDHEN and CDR2 SYDVKM. Trimming removed 6 bases from V and 4 bases from J, with 6 bases in between. The CDR3 sequence: CASSTIETQYF. For the CDR3, the DNA is TGTGCCAGCAGCACAATAGAGACCCAGTACTTC.